Many counts were recorded for the clone carrying this T cell receptor (beta chain). Its specificity is not known. The CDR3 end falls 3 residues outside the read, so it is completed with the germline J gene. The method was immunoSEQ multiplex PCR; TCRdb's version includes in-frame clones alone and lacks a portion of them. The data show about 28,000 clones, with none appearing a single time. This record belongs to a study of T cell clonality in common variable immunodeficiency. Overall study results and limits: CVID subjects shared fewer TCRbeta clones than healthy controls did. Common variable immunodeficiency TCR beta sequences reportedly had fewer deletions and N-nucleotide insertions.

Caucasian heritage predominated among both patients and controls. No CVID subject was ill or on immunomodulatory drugs when sampled. CDR3 size: 15 residues. Germline loops: CDR1 DFQATT, CDR2 SNEGSKA (reference sequence). With V trimmed by 3 bases and J by 7 bases, 7 bases remained unmatched. Sequencing was carried out using peripheral blood mononuclear cells. This TCR came from a human donor with common variable immunodeficiency. This chain connects TRBV20-1 to TRBJ2-3, with 13 bases matching TRBD2. The covered CDR3 bases are TGCAGTGCTAGCTCCCGACTAGCGGGAGGACATACG. It yields the protein CSASSRLAGGHT. The entire CDR3 is CSASSRLAGGHTQYF.